The subject of this entry is one T cell receptor beta chain. The data originate from a study of blood T cell repertoires in COVID-19. Background on the study: PBMCs, B-cell-depleted T cells, or T cells were the source of the cDNA or gDNA that made up the material.

CDR3 length: 17 residues. Per the germline V gene, CDR1 is SQVTM and CDR2 is ANQGSEA. J was trimmed by 6 bases and V by 4 bases; bases with no gene match: 17. Living in 24 US areas, the participants were between roughly 18 and 89 years of age. In the study's own analysis: Estimated nucleated cell counts came from reference gene primer amplification. Here immunoSEQ multiplex PCR was the method, and the copy in TCRdb shows in-frame clones only, minus some. Clone size and V and J calls were adopted from that table, with D and trimming inferred from the DNA. Of fewer than 350,000 clones listed, 85% to 90% are singletons.

The source is a woman in her late teens or twenties with acute COVID-19. What was sequenced was PBMCs or T cells enriched from blood (not recorded which). The V and J genes are TRBV29-1 and TRBJ2-1; 8 nucleotides match TRBD2. In DNA, the CDR3 is TGCAGCGTTGTAGTACAGGGAAGCGGGACTAGGGGCAATGAGCAGTTCTTC. Protein sequence: CSVVVQGSGTRGNEQFF.